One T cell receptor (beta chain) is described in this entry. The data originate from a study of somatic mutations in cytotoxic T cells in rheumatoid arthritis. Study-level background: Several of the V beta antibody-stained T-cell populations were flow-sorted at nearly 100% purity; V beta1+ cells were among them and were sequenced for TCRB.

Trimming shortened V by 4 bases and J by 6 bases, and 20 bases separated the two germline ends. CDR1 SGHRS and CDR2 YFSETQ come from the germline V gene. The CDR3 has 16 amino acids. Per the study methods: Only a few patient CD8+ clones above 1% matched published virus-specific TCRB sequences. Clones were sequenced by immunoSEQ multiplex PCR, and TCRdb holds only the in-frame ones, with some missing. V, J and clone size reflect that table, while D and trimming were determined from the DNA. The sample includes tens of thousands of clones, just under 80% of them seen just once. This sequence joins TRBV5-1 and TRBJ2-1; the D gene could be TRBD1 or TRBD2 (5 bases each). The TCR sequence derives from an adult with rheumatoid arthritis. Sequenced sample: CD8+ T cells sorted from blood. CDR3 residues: CASSLSSGPAGNEQFF. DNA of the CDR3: TGCGCCAGCAGCCTCTCGTCGGGGCCAGCCGGCAATGAGCAGTTCTTC.